This T cell receptor beta chain was retrieved from a study of shared clonotypes between healthy human individuals. Profiling relied on immunoSEQ multiplex PCR, and the TCRdb table lists in-frame clones only, not all of them. The data show 400,000 to 500,000 clones, with 70% to 80% seen just once and about 12% held by the top ten. This CDR3 is 17 amino acids long. Germline V lookup: CDR1 LNHDA, CDR2 SQIVND (reference sequence). V shed 1 base, J shed 10 bases, and the junction held 13 bases outside the gene matches. V gene TRBV19 combines with J gene TRBJ1-5, with TRBD1 identical over 10 bases. This clonotype was obtained from a woman aged 40 to 50 in good health. Some clones in this sample may be carry-over from other donors' samples. Material for sequencing was PBMCs. CDR3 residues: CASSIGGDRGAGFPQHF. The CDR3 DNA sequence: TGTGCCAGTAGTATAGGAGGGGACAGGGGCGCAGGGTTTCCCCAGCATTTT.